This entry concerns a single T cell receptor beta chain. Its specificity is not known. The entry originates in a study of immune evolution from preneoplasia to lung adenocarcinoma. Study-level points and caveats: T cell clonality was higher in KRAS-mutant than EGFR-mutant or wild-type nodules.

Clones were read by immunoSEQ multiplex PCR, and TCRdb kept only the in-frame ones, dropping some. The table includes over 9,000 clones, roughly 77% detected once. The clonotype comes from a donor at least 70 years old with lung adenocarcinoma. Source material: FFPE minimally invasive lung adenocarcinoma tissue.

The CDR3 sequence is CASSQDRSNEKLFF. The CDR3 nucleotides read TGTGCCAGCAGCCAAGACAGATCTAATGAAAAACTGTTTTTT. The chain employs TRBV9 and TRBJ1-4, with TRBD1 as a possible D gene (5 bases). V was cut by 4 bases and J by 3 bases, with 10 bases left in between. Per germline, CDR1 SGDLS and CDR2 YYNGEE. The CDR3 runs to 14 residues.